Presented here are 6 T cell receptor beta chains from one specimen sequenced in a study of regulatory T cells in long-lasting Graves disease. Arm-PCR of CDR3 regions and iRepertoire HTBI primers were the basis on which TCR beta libraries were built. A single record per CDR3 protein comes from TCRdb applying MiXCR to the multiplex PCR reads. Seen here are roughly 350,000 distinct CDR3 sequences, roughly 17% observed once, and the top ten hold about 27%. The time point was: newly diagnosed GD, antithyroid drugs for less than 3 months. Following extraction of RNA from PBMCs, that RNA was used to make the TCR library. The same data also went into a second study, on T cells in Graves' hyperthyroidism and ophthalmopathy.

The sequencing used peripheral blood mononuclear cells (PBMCs), collected at new diagnosis, from a patient treated with antithyroid drugs. These receptors originate from a man in his forties with Graves disease.

There are a few counts of this clonotype. V usage is TRBV12-3 or TRBV12-4 and J usage is TRBJ1-1; maybe TRBD1 (5 bases). CDR3 length equals 15 residues. V lost 6 bases and J lost 0, with 14 bases in between. CDR3 bases: TGTGCCAGCAGGTGGGACGGAGAAATGAACACTGAAGCTTTCTTT. Residues: CASRWDGEMNTEAFF.

J is TRBJ2-4 and V is TRBV24-1; TRBD2 is a possible D gene (5 bases). This CDR3 has 17 amino acids. V lost 0 bases and J lost 13, with 24 bases in between. Germline loops: CDR1 KGHDR, CDR2 SFDVKD. Written as DNA, the CDR3 is TGTGCCACCAGTGATTTGGGAGGCACATCAGATTACAATGAGCAGTACTTC. It is translated as CATSDLGGTSDYNEQYF.

This clonotype has just a few counts. The V and J genes are TRBV15 and TRBJ1-1; no clear D. V was clipped by 8 bases and J by 1 base, with 14 bases between them. This CDR3 region has 14 residues. CDR1 is LNHNV, CDR2 YYDKDF, per germline (reference sequence). In nucleotides, the CDR3 is TGTGCCACCTCCTCCCGGTTAGAGAACACTGAAGCTTTCTTT. Encoded protein: CATSSRLENTEAFF.

This clonotype was detected ten times or more. This chain joins TRBV6-1 and TRBJ1-1; D is unresolved. Germline CDR1 is MNHNS and CDR2 is SASEGT. V was clipped by 8 bases and J by 3 bases, with 13 bases between them. The CDR3 length is 13 residues. This CDR3 reads CASEDLADTEAFF. DNA for the CDR3: TGTGCCAGCGAGGATTTGGCGGACACTGAAGCTTTCTTT.

This clonotype has more than one count but fewer than ten. The chain employs TRBV24-1 and TRBJ1-5; D ambiguous. CDR3 length: 13 residues. The V gene's germline CDR1 is KGHDR and CDR2 SFDVKD. The V end lost 0 bases, the J end lost 5 bases, and 4 bases lay between the germline ends. The CDR3 coding sequence is TGTGCCACCAGTGATTTGGACTATCAGCCCCAGCATTTT. Protein: CATSDLDYQPQHF.

V and J are TRBV27 and TRBJ1-3; 9 bases are a match to TRBD1. The CDR3 runs 18 residues. V dropped 3 bases and J dropped 1; count of bases not matched to a gene: 10. Germline-derived CDR1 and CDR2 are MNHEY and SMNVEV (reference sequence). The CDR3 loop is CASSLAPGQGRSGNTIYF. The CDR3 DNA reads as TGTGCCAGCAGTTTGGCTCCGGGACAGGGAAGGTCTGGAAACACCATATATTTT.